This T cell receptor beta chain was sequenced during a study of Graves' ophthalmopathy and Graves' hyperthyroidism. This clonotype was observed at least ten times. What it binds is unknown. From RNA, the CDR3 regions of TCR beta chains were amplified and sequenced. Second-round multiplex PCR followed a first-round RT-PCR using HTBI primers. From the multiplex PCR reads, TCRdb called clonotypes with MiXCR, one entry per CDR3 protein. The sample has over 500,000 distinct CDR3 sequences; about 20% are singletons. The CDR3 totals 13 residues. The V gene's germline CDR1 is LNHDA and CDR2 SQIVND (reference sequence). Deletions cut 6 bases from V and 1 base from J, with 9 bases between. Study results and caveats: Among thyroid clonotypes expanded above 0.001 frequency, most also appeared in blood.

The V and J genes are TRBV19 and TRBJ1-2; D gene uncertain. The sample comprised peripheral blood. The clonotype originates from a woman aged 18-29 years with stable Graves' hyperthyroidism. Some clones in this sample may be carry-over from other donors' samples. CDR3 region: CASSWAVNYGYTF. CDR3 in DNA: TGTGCCAGTAGCTGGGCTGTTAACTATGGCTACACCTTC.